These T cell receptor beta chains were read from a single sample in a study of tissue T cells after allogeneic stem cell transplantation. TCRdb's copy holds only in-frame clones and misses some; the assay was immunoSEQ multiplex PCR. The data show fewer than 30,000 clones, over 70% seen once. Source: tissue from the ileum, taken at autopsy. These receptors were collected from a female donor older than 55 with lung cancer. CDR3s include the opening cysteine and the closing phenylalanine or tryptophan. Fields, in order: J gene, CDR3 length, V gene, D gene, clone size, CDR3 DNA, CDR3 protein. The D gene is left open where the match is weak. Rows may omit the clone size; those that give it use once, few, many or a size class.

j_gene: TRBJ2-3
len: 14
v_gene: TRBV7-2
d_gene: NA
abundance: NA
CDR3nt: TGTGCCAGCAGCACGACACTAGGAGGAGATACGCAGTATTTT
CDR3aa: CASSTTLGGDTQYF

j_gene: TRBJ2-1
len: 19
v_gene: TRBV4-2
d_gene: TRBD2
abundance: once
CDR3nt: TGTGCCAGCAGCCAAGATGCCACCGTAGGACTAGGGGCCTACAATGAGCAGTTCTTC
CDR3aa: CASSQDATVGLGAYNEQFF

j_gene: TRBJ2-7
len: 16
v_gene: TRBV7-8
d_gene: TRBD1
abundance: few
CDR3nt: TGTGCCAGCAGCTTAGTCTACGGACAGGGCTCGGACGAGCAGTACTTC
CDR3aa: CASSLVYGQGSDEQYF

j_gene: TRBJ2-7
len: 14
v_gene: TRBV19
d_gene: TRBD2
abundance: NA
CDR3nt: TGTGCCAGTATTGGAGCGGGGGGGGCCTACGAGCAGTACTTC
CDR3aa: CASIGAGGAYEQYF

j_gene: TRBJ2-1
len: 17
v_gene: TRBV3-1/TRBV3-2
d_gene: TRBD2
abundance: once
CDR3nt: TGTGCCAGCAGCCCTGAAACCGGACTAGCGCGAACGGCTGAGCAGTTCTTC
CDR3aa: CASSPETGLARTAEQFF

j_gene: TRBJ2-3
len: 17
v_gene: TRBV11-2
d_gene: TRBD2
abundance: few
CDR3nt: TGTGCCAGCAGAGACCCGGGACTAGCGGGGGGGACAGATACGCAGTATTTT
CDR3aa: CASRDPGLAGGTDTQYF

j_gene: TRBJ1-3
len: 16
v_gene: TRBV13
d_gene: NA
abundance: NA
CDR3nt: TGTGCCAGCACCCAACTCAGGGCAAACTCTGGAAACACCATATATTTT
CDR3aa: CASTQLRANSGNTIYF

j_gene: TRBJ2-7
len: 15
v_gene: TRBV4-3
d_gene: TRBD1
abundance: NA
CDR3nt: TGCGCCAGCAGCCCTCGGACAGGGGGGGACTACGAGCAGTACTTC
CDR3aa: CASSPRTGGDYEQYF

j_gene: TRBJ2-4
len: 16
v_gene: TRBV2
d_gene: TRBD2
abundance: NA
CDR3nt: TGTGCCAGCAGTCTAGGACTAGCGGTAGCCAAAAACATTCAGTACTTC
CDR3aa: CASSLGLAVAKNIQYF

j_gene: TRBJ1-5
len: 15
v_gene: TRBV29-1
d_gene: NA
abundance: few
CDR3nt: TGCAGCGTCGCCATAGGGGGGGGTAGCAATCAGCCCCAGCATTTT
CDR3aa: CSVAIGGGSNQPQHF

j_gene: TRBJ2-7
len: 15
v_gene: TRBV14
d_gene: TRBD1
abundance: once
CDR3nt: TGTGCCAGCAGCCAAGACTACAGGGGAGCCTACGAGCAGTACTTC
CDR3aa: CASSQDYRGAYEQYF

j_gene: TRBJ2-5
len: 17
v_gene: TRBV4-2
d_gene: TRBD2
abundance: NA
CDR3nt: TGTGCCAGCAGCCAAGGCGGCGGGAGGGCCATGGTGGAGACCCAGTACTTC
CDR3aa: CASSQGGGRAMVETQYF

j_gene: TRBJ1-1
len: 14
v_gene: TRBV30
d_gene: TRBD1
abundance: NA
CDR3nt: TGTGCCTGGTGGGACAGGCGGGGGGACACTGAAGCTTTCTTT
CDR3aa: CAWWDRRGDTEAFF

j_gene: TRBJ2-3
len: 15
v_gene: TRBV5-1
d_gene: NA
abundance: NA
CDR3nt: TGCGCCAGCAATCTGGAGGGCGGGGTCAGAGATACGCAGTATTTT
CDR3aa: CASNLEGGVRDTQYF

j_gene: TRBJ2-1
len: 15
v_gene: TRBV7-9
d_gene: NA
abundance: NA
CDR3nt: TGTGCCAGCAGCGAGGTGGGGGGATTATACAATGAGCAGTTCTTC
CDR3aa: CASSEVGGLYNEQFF